This T cell receptor beta chain was identified in a study of patients and donors after allogeneic stem cell transplantation. A single record per CDR3 protein comes from TCRdb applying MiXCR to the RT-PCR reads. The sample shows about 200,000 distinct CDR3 sequences, roughly two fifths of them seen only once. This clonotype has just a few counts. This TCR was sampled from a human donor who was either an allogeneic HSCT recipient or a stem cell or donor lymphocyte infusion donor (not recorded which). It is not recorded whose cells these are; they may come from a transplant donor. The sequencing input was blood, either unsorted or a sorted T cell fraction (not recorded which).

In DNA, the CDR3 is TGTGCCAGCAGCTTACGGGTTGGCTATGGCTACACCTTC. Translating it yields CASSLRVGYGYTF. The chain uses TRBV7-2 and TRBJ1-2, with no clear D. The CDR3 has 13 amino acids. Germline V gives CDR1 SGHTA, CDR2 FQGNSA. The V and J ends lost 2 bases and 4 bases respectively, with 8 bases between them.